This T cell receptor beta chain was documented in a study of regulatory T cells in long-lasting Graves disease. In building TCR beta libraries, iRepertoire HTBI primers were used together with Arm-PCR of CDR3 regions. TCRdb fed the multiplex PCR reads into MiXCR, producing one record per CDR3 protein. The sample shows just over 600,000 distinct CDR3 sequences, 15% to 20% of them seen only once. Germline CDR1 reads SGHTA; CDR2 reads FQGNSA. V was pared by 1 base and J by 6 bases, with 7 bases between. CDR3 length: 14 residues. Documented time point: newly diagnosed GD, antithyroid drugs for less than 3 months. Isolated PBMC RNA provided the starting material for the TCR library. Patients of an endocrinology department in Xi'an, China, were included. These data were likewise used in another study, on T cells in Graves' hyperthyroidism and ophthalmopathy. From that report: Within blood appeared most thyroid clonotypes that had expanded above 0.001. Ophthalmopathy and stable hyperthyroidism were separated by a 13 V-J model.

The V gene is TRBV7-2, the J gene TRBJ1-6; weak D call: TRBD1 (5 bases). The specimen was peripheral blood mononuclear cells (PBMCs), collected at new diagnosis, from a patient treated with antithyroid drugs. The receptor's source is a woman aged 25 to 39 with Graves disease. The CDR3 sequence: CASSLVRVNSPLHF. The CDR3 DNA reads TGTGCCAGCAGCTTAGTCAGGGTTAATTCACCCCTCCACTTT.